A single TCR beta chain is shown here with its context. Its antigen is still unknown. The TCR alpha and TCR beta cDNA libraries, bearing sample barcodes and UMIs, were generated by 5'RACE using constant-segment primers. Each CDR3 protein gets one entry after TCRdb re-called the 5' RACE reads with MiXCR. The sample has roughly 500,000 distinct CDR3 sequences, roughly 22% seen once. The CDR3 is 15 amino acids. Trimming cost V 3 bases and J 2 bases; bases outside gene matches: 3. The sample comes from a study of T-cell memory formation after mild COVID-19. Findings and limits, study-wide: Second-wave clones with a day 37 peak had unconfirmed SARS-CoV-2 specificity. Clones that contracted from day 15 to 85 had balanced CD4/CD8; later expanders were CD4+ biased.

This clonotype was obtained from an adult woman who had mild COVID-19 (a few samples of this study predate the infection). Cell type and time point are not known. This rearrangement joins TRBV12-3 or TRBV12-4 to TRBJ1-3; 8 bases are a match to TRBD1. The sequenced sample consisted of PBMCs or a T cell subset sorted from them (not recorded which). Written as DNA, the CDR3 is TGTGCCAGCAGTTTCACGACAGGGGCTGGAAACACCATATATTTT. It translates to CASSFTTGAGNTIYF.